What follows are 15 T cell receptor beta chains derived from one specimen sequenced in a study of blood T cell repertoires in COVID-19. Generated by immunoSEQ multiplex PCR, the TCRdb table keeps only in-frame clones and is missing some. The sample has 120,000 or so clones, about 85% seen once. The sequenced sample consisted of peripheral blood. These receptors were collected from an elderly woman with acute or convalescent COVID-19.

This clone was counted once. The rearrangement uses TRBV10-3 and TRBJ2-7; 7 bases line up with TRBD2. V was pared by 6 bases and J by 8 bases, with 13 bases of the junction left unmatched. Germline V CDR1 and CDR2: ENHRY, SYGVKD. This CDR3 has 14 amino acids. DNA for the CDR3: TGTGCCATCAGCACCGATGGTTGGGGGGGTCAGCAGTACTTC. Translating gives CAISTDGWGGQQYF.

This clone has a single count. The chain combines TRBV5-5 with TRBJ1-5; a possible D gene is TRBD1 (5 bases). The CDR3 extends over 14 amino acids. Germline V lookup: CDR1 SGHKS, CDR2 YYEKEE (reference sequence). V lost 2 bases and J 9 bases, leaving 15 bases between the germline ends. The CDR3 DNA reads TGTGCCAGCAGCTTCGGGGGGTCCCCCCGGCCCCAGCATTTT. As protein: CASSFGGSPRPQHF.

The V and J genes are TRBV29-1 and TRBJ2-1; 9 bases map to TRBD1. Germline values: CDR1 SQVTM, CDR2 ANQGSEA. Trimming cost V 4 bases and J 2 bases; bases outside gene matches: 15. The CDR3 covers 18 residues. The CDR3 nucleotides read TGCAGCGTTGGTAGTGGGACAGGGAGTCTTCGCGCCTACAATGAGCAGTTCTTC. Translation gives CSVGSGTGSLRAYNEQFF.

The rearrangement joins TRBV5-8 to TRBJ2-2, with 9 bases identical to TRBD2. The ends lost 4 bases at V and 4 bases at J; junction bases unmatched: 11. This CDR3 has 17 residues. The germline V gene encodes CDR1 SGHTS and CDR2 YDEGEE. CDR3 sequence: CASSLALSGGPTGELFF. CDR3 coding DNA: TGTGCCAGCAGCCTCGCTTTGAGCGGGGGGCCCACCGGGGAGCTGTTTTTT.

J is TRBJ1-2 and V is TRBV9, with 8 bases lining up with TRBD1. CDR3 length: 16 residues. V lost 5 bases, J lost 0 bases, and 9 bases stayed unmatched. CDR1 and CDR2 (germline): SGDLS, YYNGEE. CDR3 DNA sequence: TGTGCCAGCAGTTACCCGGGACAGGAAGCTAACTATGGCTACACCTTC. Its protein product is CASSYPGQEANYGYTF.

CDR3 sequence: CASTLTGGGTEAFF. In DNA form, the CDR3 reads TGTGCCAGCACCCTGACAGGGGGCGGGACTGAAGCTTTCTTT. The chain couples TRBV6-5 to TRBJ1-1; the match to TRBD1 covers 10 bases. With V trimmed by 7 bases and J by 5 bases, 7 bases remained unmatched. The CDR3 covers 14 residues. The germline V gene encodes CDR1 MNHEY and CDR2 SVGAGI.

This clone has just a few counts. V and J are TRBV6-1 and TRBJ1-2; 7 positions match TRBD1. V was pared by 0 bases and J by 5 bases, with 6 bases of the junction left unmatched. The CDR3 covers 15 residues. Germline V lookup: CDR1 MNHNS, CDR2 SASEGT. CDR3 loop: CASSEAGTVRYGYTF. The CDR3, as DNA: TGTGCCAGCAGTGAAGCGGGGACAGTGAGGTATGGCTACACCTTC.

This clone occurred once. This chain joins TRBV7-8 and TRBJ1-1; no firm D call. The CDR3 extends over 16 amino acids. V was cut by 0 bases and J by 5 bases, with 16 bases left in between. The V gene's germline CDR1 is SGHVS and CDR2 FQNEAQ. CDR3 in amino acids: CASSLAGRRAWTEAFF. The CDR3 DNA sequence: TGTGCCAGCAGCTTAGCTGGCCGGCGGGCATGGACTGAAGCTTTCTTT.

This sequence joins TRBV18 and TRBJ2-6, with TRBD1 matching over 9 bases. Germline V gives CDR1 KGHSH, CDR2 LQKENI. Unmatched junction bases numbered 9, after V lost 9 bases and J lost 0 bases. The CDR3 is 17 amino acids. The CDR3: CASSAGTGNSGANVLTF. The CDR3, as DNA: TGTGCCAGTTCCGCCGGGACAGGGAACTCTGGGGCCAACGTCCTGACTTTC.

The CDR3 nucleotides are TGTGCCATTACGGTTGGACAGGGGGGCTATGGCTACACCTTC. Its protein is CAITVGQGGYGYTF. V is TRBV6-5 and J is TRBJ1-2, with 10 bases identical to TRBD1. The V segment lost 10 bases and the J segment 4 bases; nucleotides outside the gene matches: 9. From germline, CDR1 is MNHEY and CDR2 SVGAGI. There are 14 residues in the CDR3.

This chain joins TRBV3-1 (or the pseudogene TRBV3-2) and TRBJ2-6; D not certain. Germline V CDR1 and CDR2: LGHDT, YNNKEL (reference sequence). The CDR3 is made up of 16 amino acids. V was clipped by 6 bases and J by 0 bases, with 12 bases between them. The CDR3 sequence: CASSPRIFSGANVLTF. CDR3 bases: TGTGCCAGCAGTCCGAGAATCTTCTCTGGGGCCAACGTCCTGACTTTC.

This clone occurred once. The J gene is TRBJ1-1, the V gene TRBV19, with TRBD1 as a possible D gene (5 bases). The CDR3 contains 15 residues. The germline V and J ends were trimmed by 1 base and 1 base, with 10 bases remaining between them. CDR1 and CDR2 (germline): LNHDA, SQIVND (reference sequence). CDR3 sequence: CASSIALGRNTEAFF. As DNA, the CDR3 is TGTGCCAGTAGTATAGCCCTGGGGCGGAACACTGAAGCTTTCTTT. Complete variable domain (other parts from reference TRBV19 and TRBJ1-1): DGGITQSPKYLFRKEGQNVTLSCEQNLNHDAMYWYRQDPGQGLRLIYYSQIVNDFQKGDIAEGYSVSREKKESFPLTVTSAQKNPTAFYLCASSIALGRNTEAFFGQGTRLTVV.

The rearrangement uses TRBV5-6 and TRBJ2-1, with D tentatively TRBD1 (6 bases). The CDR3 totals 15 residues. CDR1 SGHDT and CDR2 YYEEEE come from the germline V gene. V was pared by 0 bases and J by 4 bases, with 11 bases between. The CDR3 coding sequence is TGTGCCAGCAGCTTGGGAAAGACAGGATACAATGAGCAGTTCTTC. This translates into CASSLGKTGYNEQFF.

The rearrangement uses TRBV6-5 and TRBJ1-2; D is unclear. The CDR3 runs 16 residues. CDR1 and CDR2 from the germline V gene are MNHEY and SVGAGI. V was pared by 0 bases and J by 0 bases, with 11 bases between. The CDR3 protein is CASSYSRAPSNYGYTF. In DNA form, the CDR3 reads TGTGCCAGCAGTTACTCTCGCGCACCTTCTAACTATGGCTACACCTTC.

This clone was seen a few times. This sequence joins TRBV5-6 and TRBJ1-1; 8 nucleotides agree with TRBD1. The trim removed 6 bases at V and 8 bases at J, leaving 15 bases unmatched. CDR3 length: 15 amino acids. The germline V gene has CDR1 SGHDT and CDR2 YYEEEE. This chain's CDR3 is CASNPPDRATGEAFF. The DNA of the CDR3 is TGTGCCAGCAACCCCCCGGACAGGGCCACTGGGGAAGCTTTCTTT.